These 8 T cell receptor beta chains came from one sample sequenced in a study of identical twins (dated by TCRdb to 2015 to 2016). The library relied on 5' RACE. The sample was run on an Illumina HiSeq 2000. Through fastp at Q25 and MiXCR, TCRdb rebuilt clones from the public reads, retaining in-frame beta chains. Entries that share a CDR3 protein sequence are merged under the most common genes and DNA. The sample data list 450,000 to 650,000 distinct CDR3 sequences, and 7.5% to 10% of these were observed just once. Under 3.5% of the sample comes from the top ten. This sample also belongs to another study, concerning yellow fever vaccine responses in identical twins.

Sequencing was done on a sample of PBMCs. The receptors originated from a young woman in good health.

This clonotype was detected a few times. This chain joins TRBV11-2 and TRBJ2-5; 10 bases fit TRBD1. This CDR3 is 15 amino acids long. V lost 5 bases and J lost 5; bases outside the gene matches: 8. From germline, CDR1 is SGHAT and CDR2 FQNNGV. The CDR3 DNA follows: TGTGCCAGCAGCCCCGGACAGGGGGGGGCGGAGACCCAGTACTTC. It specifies CASSPGQGGAETQYF.

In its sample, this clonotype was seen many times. For the CDR3, the DNA is TGTGCCAGCAGCCGCGATGGGGCCTCCTACGAGCAGTACTTC. Protein sequence: CASSRDGASYEQYF. The chain recombines TRBV4-2 with TRBJ2-7, with a tentative D call TRBD1 (5 bases). The V gene lost 4 bases and the J gene lost 0 bases, with 10 bases spanning the gap. CDR1 and CDR2 (germline): LGHNA, YNFKEQ. CDR3 length: 14 residues.

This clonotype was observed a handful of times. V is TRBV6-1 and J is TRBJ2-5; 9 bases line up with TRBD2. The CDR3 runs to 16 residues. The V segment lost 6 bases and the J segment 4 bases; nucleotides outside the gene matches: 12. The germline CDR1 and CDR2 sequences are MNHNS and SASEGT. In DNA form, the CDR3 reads TGTGCCAGCAGCCGGCCTAGCGGGGCTTCGGGAGAGACCCAGTACTTC. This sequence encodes CASSRPSGASGETQYF.

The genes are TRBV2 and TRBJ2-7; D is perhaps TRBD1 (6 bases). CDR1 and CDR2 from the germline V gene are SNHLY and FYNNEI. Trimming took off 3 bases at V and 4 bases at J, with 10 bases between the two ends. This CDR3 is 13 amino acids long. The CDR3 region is CASSDTGLYEQYF. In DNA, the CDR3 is TGTGCCAGCAGTGACACAGGGCTATACGAGCAGTACTTC.

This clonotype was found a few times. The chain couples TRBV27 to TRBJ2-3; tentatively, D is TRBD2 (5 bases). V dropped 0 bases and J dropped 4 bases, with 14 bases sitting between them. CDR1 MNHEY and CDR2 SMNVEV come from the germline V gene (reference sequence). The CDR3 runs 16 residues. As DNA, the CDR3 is TGTGCCAGCAGTTTATCTCGTGGGAGTGGGTCAGATACGCAGTATTTT. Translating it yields CASSLSRGSGSDTQYF.

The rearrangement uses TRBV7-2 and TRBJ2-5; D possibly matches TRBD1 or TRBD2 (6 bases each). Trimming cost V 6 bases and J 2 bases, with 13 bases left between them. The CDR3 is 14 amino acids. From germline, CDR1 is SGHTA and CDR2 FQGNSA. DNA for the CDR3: TGTGCCAGCAGGCGTGGGGGGCCGCAAGAGACCCAGTACTTC. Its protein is CASRRGGPQETQYF.

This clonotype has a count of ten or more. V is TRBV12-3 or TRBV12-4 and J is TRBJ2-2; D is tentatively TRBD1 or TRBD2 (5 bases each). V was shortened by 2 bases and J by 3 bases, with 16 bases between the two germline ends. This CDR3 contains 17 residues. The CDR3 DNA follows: TGTGCCAGCAGTTTATCCTCAGGGACCGGTCACACCGGGGAGCTGTTTTTT. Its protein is CASSLSSGTGHTGELFF.

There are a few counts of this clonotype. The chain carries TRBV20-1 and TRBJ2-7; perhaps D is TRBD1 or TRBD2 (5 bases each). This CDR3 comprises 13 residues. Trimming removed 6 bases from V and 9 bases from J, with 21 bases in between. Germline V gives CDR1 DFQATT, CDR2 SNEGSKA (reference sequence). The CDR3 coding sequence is TGCAGTGCAACCTGGGACGGAACGCTAGGGCAGTACTTC. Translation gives CSATWDGTLGQYF.